A selection of T cell receptor beta chains follows, all from one sample in a study of shared clonotypes between healthy human individuals. TCRdb's table, derived via immunoSEQ multiplex PCR, lists solely in-frame clones and lacks some. The profile covers roughly 1,100,000 clones, with more than 65% appearing a single time and over 1.3% taken by the ten largest. Sequencing was performed on memory CD4+ T cells sorted from blood. These TCRs come from a man aged 18 to 30 in good health. Each CDR3 is given with its conserved first and last residue. Each record gives: CDR3 protein, CDR3 DNA, D gene, V gene, J gene, clone size. A D gene is named only where the DNA matches it firmly. Clone size appears in some rows only: once, few, many, or a class for an expanded clone.

CDR3aa: CASSYDRSFSYEQYF
CDR3nt: TGTGCCAGCAGTTACGACAGGTCTTTCTCCTACGAGCAGTACTTC
d_gene: .
v_gene: TRBV6-5
j_gene: TRBJ2-7
abundance: once

CDR3aa: CASTRNTEAFF
CDR3nt: TGTGCCAGCACTCGGAACACTGAAGCTTTCTTT
d_gene: .
v_gene: TRBV2
j_gene: TRBJ1-1
abundance: .

CDR3aa: CASSESRGYGDTQYF
CDR3nt: TGTGCCAGCAGTGAATCTCGGGGGTATGGGGATACGCAGTATTTT
d_gene: .
v_gene: TRBV25-1
j_gene: TRBJ2-3
abundance: .

CDR3aa: CASTTQRNTEAFF
CDR3nt: TGTGCCAGTACCACACAGCGGAACACTGAAGCTTTCTTT
d_gene: .
v_gene: TRBV19
j_gene: TRBJ1-1
abundance: .

CDR3aa: CASSQNSGLAGARGNEQFF
CDR3nt: TGTGCCAGCAGCCAGAATTCCGGACTAGCGGGGGCACGAGGGAATGAGCAGTTCTTC
d_gene: TRBD2
v_gene: TRBV7-9
j_gene: TRBJ2-1
abundance: .

CDR3aa: CASSQEGRDYRWGGEQFF
CDR3nt: TGCGCCAGCAGCCAAGAAGGGCGGGACTACCGGTGGGGGGGTGAGCAGTTCTTC
d_gene: TRBD2
v_gene: TRBV4-1
j_gene: TRBJ2-1
abundance: .

CDR3aa: CASSVLWTGVMNTGELFF
CDR3nt: TGTGCCAGCAGCGTCCTTTGGACAGGGGTCATGAACACCGGGGAGCTGTTTTTT
d_gene: TRBD1
v_gene: TRBV7-2
j_gene: TRBJ2-2
abundance: .

CDR3aa: CAIIFSDIYNEQFF
CDR3nt: TGTGCCATCATTTTCTCGGACATCTACAATGAGCAGTTCTTC
d_gene: .
v_gene: TRBV10-3
j_gene: TRBJ2-1
abundance: many

CDR3aa: CASSLERGNEQYF
CDR3nt: TGTGCCAGCAGTCTTGAGCGGGGGAACGAGCAGTACTTC
d_gene: TRBD2
v_gene: TRBV6-1
j_gene: TRBJ2-7
abundance: .

CDR3aa: CASSLLGAEAFF
CDR3nt: TGTGCCAGCAGCTTACTGGGAGCTGAAGCTTTCTTT
d_gene: .
v_gene: TRBV7-2
j_gene: TRBJ1-1
abundance: .

CDR3aa: CASSFRLAGWGTGELFF
CDR3nt: TGCGCCAGCAGCTTTCGGCTAGCGGGTTGGGGCACCGGGGAGCTGTTTTTT
d_gene: TRBD2
v_gene: TRBV5-1
j_gene: TRBJ2-2
abundance: .

CDR3aa: CAWSAGGVPGAPNEQYF
CDR3nt: TGTGCCTGGAGTGCGGGTGGGGTCCCTGGGGCCCCTAACGAGCAGTACTTC
d_gene: .
v_gene: TRBV30
j_gene: TRBJ2-7
abundance: .

CDR3aa: CSSEALAYGYTF
CDR3nt: TGCAGCTCTGAAGCCCTTGCCTATGGCTACACCTTC
d_gene: .
v_gene: TRBV29-1
j_gene: TRBJ1-2
abundance: .

CDR3aa: CASSSTEGYPSSSPLHF
CDR3nt: TGTGCCAGCAGCTCTACAGAGGGTTACCCATCCTCTTCACCCCTCCACTTT
d_gene: .
v_gene: TRBV7-9
j_gene: TRBJ1-6
abundance: .

CDR3aa: CASSQGFRVKLGNQPQHF
CDR3nt: TGCGCCAGCAGCCAAGGGTTTAGGGTCAAACTGGGAAATCAGCCCCAGCATTTT
d_gene: .
v_gene: TRBV4-1
j_gene: TRBJ1-5
abundance: .

CDR3aa: CASSDRDNSPLHF
CDR3nt: TGCGCCAGCAGTGACAGGGATAATTCACCCCTCCACTTT
d_gene: TRBD1
v_gene: TRBV5-1
j_gene: TRBJ1-6
abundance: .

CDR3aa: CASGRGDVYGYTF
CDR3nt: TGTGCCAGCGGCAGGGGTGATGTCTATGGCTACACCTTC
d_gene: .
v_gene: TRBV28
j_gene: TRBJ1-2
abundance: .

CDR3aa: CATPSPRFTAGPSLYEQYF
CDR3nt: TGCGCCACCCCCTCTCCACGATTTACAGCGGGACCGTCCCTCTACGAGCAGTACTTC
d_gene: TRBD2
v_gene: TRBV10-1
j_gene: TRBJ2-7
abundance: .

CDR3aa: CASSEFGRANEQFF
CDR3nt: TGTGCCAGCAGTGAGTTCGGCAGGGCCAATGAGCAGTTCTTC
d_gene: .
v_gene: TRBV2
j_gene: TRBJ2-1
abundance: .

CDR3aa: CASSDTGGRKVKHGYTF
CDR3nt: TGTGCCAGCAGTGATACCGGGGGAAGGAAGGTAAAGCATGGCTACACCTTC
d_gene: .
v_gene: TRBV28
j_gene: TRBJ1-2
abundance: few

CDR3aa: CAWSVSPYGYTF
CDR3nt: TGTGCCTGGAGTGTAAGCCCGTATGGCTACACCTTC
d_gene: .
v_gene: TRBV30
j_gene: TRBJ1-2
abundance: few

CDR3aa: CASSFPGLMDGELFF
CDR3nt: TGTGCCAGCAGTTTCCCCGGACTAATGGACGGGGAGCTGTTTTTT
d_gene: .
v_gene: TRBV28
j_gene: TRBJ2-2
abundance: .

CDR3aa: CATSRGGSLGTEETQYF
CDR3nt: TGTGCCACCAGCAGAGGGGGCTCCCTAGGGACAGAAGAGACCCAGTACTTC
d_gene: TRBD1
v_gene: TRBV15
j_gene: TRBJ2-5
abundance: .

CDR3aa: CASSEGQGDQPQHF
CDR3nt: TGTGCCAGCTCGGAAGGACAGGGGGATCAGCCCCAGCATTTT
d_gene: TRBD1
v_gene: TRBV18
j_gene: TRBJ1-5
abundance: .

CDR3aa: CSVAAGGEGDTQYF
CDR3nt: TGCAGCGTTGCAGCAGGGGGCGAGGGAGATACGCAGTATTTT
d_gene: TRBD1
v_gene: TRBV29-1
j_gene: TRBJ2-3
abundance: few

CDR3aa: CAWSVRSTDTQYF
CDR3nt: TGTGCCTGGAGTGTGAGGAGCACAGATACGCAGTATTTT
d_gene: .
v_gene: TRBV30
j_gene: TRBJ2-3
abundance: once